These 2 T cell receptor beta chains originate from one sample sequenced in a study of CD8 T cells in ankylosing spondylitis. TCRdb reanalysed the 5' RACE reads using MiXCR and keeps one entry per CDR3 protein. The profile shows under 250,000 distinct CDR3 sequences, roughly a tenth of them singletons. Source material: blood, either unsorted or a sorted T cell fraction (not recorded which). These receptors originate from a male donor with ankylosing spondylitis or in good health (not recorded which).

At least ten counts were recorded for this clonotype. The V call is TRBV29-1, the J call TRBJ1-2, with D unclear. The V end lost 6 bases, the J end lost 6 bases, and 23 bases lay between the germline ends. The germline V gene encodes CDR1 SQVTM and CDR2 ANQGSEA. The length of the CDR3 is 15 residues. The CDR3 DNA is TGCAGCGTCACAGCGGAACACTCCTTTACGGATGGCTACACCTTC. Its translation is CSVTAEHSFTDGYTF. Looking up the rest from reference TRBV29-1 and TRBJ1-2 gives the full variable domain: SAVISQKPSRDICQRGTSLTIQCQVDSQVTMMFWYRQQPGQSLTLIATANQGSEATYESGFVIDKFPISRPNLTFSTLTVSNMSPEDSSIYLCSVTAEHSFTDGYTFGSGTRLTVV.

The chain employs TRBV7-2 and TRBJ2-5; TRBD1 might be the D (5 bases). Trimming took 5 bases from V and 5 from J, leaving 6 bases between them. Germline assignment: CDR1 SGHTA and CDR2 FQGNSA. The CDR3 consists of 11 residues. The CDR3 sequence: CASSGAETQYF. CDR3 nucleotides: TGTGCCAGCAGCGGGGCGGAGACCCAGTACTTC.